This T cell receptor beta chain was profiled in a study of PD-1 blockade in mismatch repair-deficient tumors. For the study at large: Patients had more than ten mismatch repair-deficient cancer types, all previously treated and progressing. Study conclusions and caveats: Rapid post-treatment expansion, then contraction, generally preceding radiologic response, marked tumor-resident clones.

PCR or immunohistochemistry showed mismatch repair deficiency in every enrolled patient. The TCR-sequenced patients were a few responders to pembrolizumab. Concerning this clone itself: As yet, its antigen is unknown.

Profiled with immunoSEQ multiplex PCR; TCRdb holds only in-frame clones, not every one. Of more than 40,000 clones detected, approximately 81% appear once; the ten largest clones hold roughly 8.1%. CDR3 length equals 17 residues. Per the germline V gene, CDR1 is SNHLY and CDR2 is FYNNEI. V was clipped by 6 bases and J by 0 bases; unmatched bases: 8. Here the sequenced sample was peripheral blood, taken approximately 18 weeks after starting pembrolizumab. The receptor was derived from an adult with mismatch repair-deficient cancer. The chain is built from TRBV2 and TRBJ2-2, with 9 bases identical to TRBD2. The CDR3 loop reads CASRAQRTSANTGELFF. The CDR3 coding sequence is TGTGCCAGCAGAGCGCAACGGACTAGCGCGAACACCGGGGAGCTGTTTTTT. The full variable domain, with the rest looked up from reference TRBV2 and TRBJ2-2, is EPEVTQTPSHQVTQMGQEVILRCVPISNHLYFYWYRQILGQKVEFLVSFYNNEISEKSEIFDDQFSVERPDGSNFTLKIRSTKLEDSAMYFCASRAQRTSANTGELFFGEGSRLTVL.